Shown below are 24 T cell receptor beta chains from a single sample sequenced in a study of T cell changes during pregnancy in multiple sclerosis. The protocol was immunoSEQ multiplex PCR, while the TCRdb copy is restricted to in-frame clones and leaves out a portion. The sample holds approximately 52,000 clones; roughly 92% are singletons and the top ten take less than 0.25%. The source material was CD4+ T cells from peripheral blood mononuclear cells, sampled in the third trimester of pregnancy. These receptors were obtained from a female donor with multiple sclerosis, enrolled in a pregnancy study.

The chain employs TRBV7-9 and TRBJ1-2; D is uncertain. The CDR3 contains 15 residues. V shed 2 bases and J shed 1 base, with 11 bases lying between them. CDR1 is SEHNR and CDR2 is FQNEAQ in the germline V gene (reference sequence). The CDR3: CASSLSARLNYGYTF. CDR3 nucleotide sequence: TGTGCCAGCAGCTTATCGGCCCGACTTAACTATGGCTACACCTTC.

This sequence joins TRBV19 and TRBJ1-4, with 7 positions matching TRBD1. The germline gives CDR1 LNHDA, CDR2 SQIVND (reference sequence). Germline trimming cut 9 bases from V and 7 bases from J; bases unmatched to any gene: 11. This CDR3 contains 14 residues. The CDR3 sequence: CASAEGAGSEKLFF. DNA for the CDR3: TGTGCCAGCGCCGAGGGGGCTGGGAGTGAAAAACTGTTTTTT.

The V call is TRBV5-6, the J call TRBJ2-5; 7 nucleotides agree with TRBD1. The CDR3 totals 15 residues. Germline CDR1 and CDR2: SGHDT and YYEEEE. V shed 3 bases and J 2 bases; nucleotides not matched to a gene: 7. CDR3 sequence reads: CASSSPGGFQETQYF. Written as DNA, the CDR3 is TGTGCCAGCAGCTCGCCAGGGGGATTTCAAGAGACCCAGTACTTC. Combining the CDR3 with reference TRBV5-6 and TRBJ2-5 gives the whole variable domain DAGVTQSPTHLIKTRGQQVTLRCSPKSGHDTVSWYQQALGQGPQFIFQYYEEEERQRGNFPDRFSGHQFPNYSSELNVNALLLGDSALYLCASSSPGGFQETQYFGPGTRLLVL.

The CDR3: CASRGGRPYGYTF. The CDR3 DNA reads as TGTGCCAGCAGGGGGGGACGGCCCTATGGCTACACCTTC. The chain couples TRBV2 to TRBJ1-2; D is perhaps TRBD1 (5 bases). CDR3 length equals 13 residues. Germline assignment: CDR1 SNHLY and CDR2 FYNNEI. V was pared by 6 bases and J by 4 bases, with 12 bases between.

The chain couples TRBV2 to TRBJ2-7, with a weak D call TRBD1 (5 bases). Germline CDR1 is SNHLY and CDR2 is FYNNEI. The V end was cut by 2 bases, the J end by 2 bases, with 10 bases between. The length of the CDR3 is 14 residues. The CDR3 is CASSELTGAYEQYF. CDR3 in DNA: TGTGCCAGCAGTGAACTCACAGGCGCCTACGAGCAGTACTTC. The whole variable domain, filled in from reference TRBV2 and TRBJ2-7, reads EPEVTQTPSHQVTQMGQEVILRCVPISNHLYFYWYRQILGQKVEFLVSFYNNEISEKSEIFDDQFSVERPDGSNFTLKIRSTKLEDSAMYFCASSELTGAYEQYFGPGTRLTVT.

The gene calls are TRBV7-3 and TRBJ2-2; D call uncertain. Germline assignment: CDR1 SGHTA and CDR2 FQGTGA. CDR3 length equals 16 residues. Trimming shortened V by 0 bases and J by 3 bases, and 11 bases separated the two germline ends. The CDR3 reads CASSLTRGLDTGELFF. DNA of the CDR3: TGTGCCAGCAGCTTAACACGAGGATTGGACACCGGGGAGCTGTTTTTT. Full variable domain (outside the CDR3, taken from reference TRBV7-3 and TRBJ2-2): GAGVSQTPSNKVTEKGKYVELRCDPISGHTALYWYRQSLGQGPEFLIYFQGTGAADDSGLPNDRFFAVRPEGSVSTLKIQRTERGDSAVYLCASSLTRGLDTGELFFGEGSRLTVL.

The chain carries TRBV30 and TRBJ1-1; weak D call: TRBD1 (5 bases). The V gene's germline CDR1 is GTSNPN and CDR2 SVGIG (reference sequence). V was trimmed by 4 bases and J by 6 bases, leaving 6 bases between them. CDR3 length: 10 amino acids. The CDR3 loop reads CAWKQAEAFF. In DNA form, the CDR3 reads TGTGCCTGGAAACAGGCTGAAGCTTTCTTT.

The chain carries TRBV7-6 and TRBJ2-7; 9 bases line up with TRBD1. The CDR3 length is 13 residues. V was pared by 5 bases and J by 4 bases, with 3 bases of the junction left unmatched. Germline lookup yields CDR1 SGHVS and CDR2 FNYEAQ. The CDR3 loop is CASSNRGPYEQYF. The CDR3 nucleotides read TGTGCCAGCAGCAACAGGGGGCCATACGAGCAGTACTTC.

The chain uses TRBV30 and TRBJ2-5, with D possibly being TRBD1 (6 bases). Per germline, CDR1 GTSNPN and CDR2 SVGIG (reference sequence). The CDR3 runs 13 residues. V was pared by 0 bases and J by 4 bases, with 9 bases between. CDR3: CAWSVGRGETQYF. The CDR3 bases are TGTGCCTGGAGTGTAGGCAGGGGAGAGACCCAGTACTTC. The variable domain in full, with the rest retrieved from reference TRBV30 and TRBJ2-5, is SQTIHQWPATLVQPVGSPLSLECTVEGTSNPNLYWYRQAAGRGLQLLFYSVGIGQISSEVPQNLSASRPQDRQFILSSKKLLLSDSGFYLCAWSVGRGETQYFGPGTRLLVL.

This rearrangement joins TRBV6-1 to TRBJ1-2; 7 nucleotides line up with TRBD1. The CDR3 runs 13 residues. V was clipped by 3 bases and J by 6 bases; unmatched bases: 4. Germline V CDR1 and CDR2: MNHNS, SASEGT. The CDR3, as DNA: TGTGCCAGCAGTGATTGGACAGGAAATGGCTACACCTTC. Encoded protein: CASSDWTGNGYTF.

The gene calls are TRBV29-1 and TRBJ2-7, with TRBD1 as a possible D gene (6 bases). Germline V gives CDR1 SQVTM, CDR2 ANQGSEA. The V gene lost 6 bases and the J gene lost 1 base, with 13 bases spanning the gap. The CDR3 is made up of 13 amino acids. The CDR3 coding sequence is TGCAGCGTCTCCGGACAGATTTCCTACGAGCAGTACTTC. Translation: CSVSGQISYEQYF.

The genes are TRBV4-2 and TRBJ1-2; possible D gene TRBD1, 5 bases. Germline V gene data show CDR1 as LGHNA and CDR2 as YNFKEQ. The CDR3 loop spans 16 amino acids. Trimming removed 0 bases at V and 0 bases at J, with 11 bases between. For the CDR3, the DNA is TGTGCCAGCAGCCAAGATGGGGGGGGGACTAACTATGGCTACACCTTC. Its protein product is CASSQDGGGTNYGYTF.

In this sample, this clone turned up once. The V gene is TRBV7-3, the J gene TRBJ1-1, with 8 bases lining up with TRBD1. V lost 9 bases to trimming and J lost 2 bases; unmatched junction nucleotides: 5. The CDR3 is 13 amino acids. CDR1 and CDR2 from the germline V gene are SGHTA and FQGTGA. CDR3 protein: CASSQGANTEAFF. The DNA for the CDR3 is TGTGCCAGTAGCCAGGGGGCTAACACTGAAGCTTTCTTT.

The chain links TRBV11-1 to TRBJ2-5; D is perhaps TRBD2 (6 bases). V lost 5 bases, J lost 5 bases, and 12 bases lay in between. The CDR3 is 13 residues long. Germline CDR1 and CDR2: SGHAT and FQDESV (reference sequence). The CDR3 DNA reads TGTGCCAGCAGCGGGGTCGGAGGGGAGACCCAGTACTTC. Translated, it gives CASSGVGGETQYF.

The genes are TRBV18 and TRBJ2-4; 7 bases agree with TRBD1. The CDR3 sequence is 16 residues long. In germline, CDR1 is KGHSH, CDR2 LQKENI. V was clipped by 2 bases and J by 2 bases; unmatched bases: 6. CDR3 bases: TGTGCCAGCTCACCAAGGCCGGGACAGTCCAAAAACATTCAGTACTTC. This encodes CASSPRPGQSKNIQYF.

This clone was observed once. The rearrangement links TRBV5-1 to TRBJ2-3, with D possibly TRBD2 on 6 matching bases. Germline CDR1 and CDR2: SGHRS and YFSETQ. This CDR3 spans 17 amino acids. Trimming took 4 bases from V and 2 from J, leaving 20 bases between them. The CDR3 region is CASSTAGTGVSTDTQYF. The CDR3 bases are TGCGCCAGCAGCACCGCCGGGACGGGGGTCTCCACAGATACGCAGTATTTT.

The chain is built from TRBV30 and TRBJ1-4; TRBD1 aligns across 9 bases. V was pared by 2 bases and J by 8 bases, with 6 bases of the junction left unmatched. The CDR3 is 14 residues long. Germline V gene sequence: CDR1 GTSNPN, CDR2 SVGIG (reference sequence). The chain's CDR3 is CAWSRTGDYEKLFF. The CDR3 region has the DNA TGTGCCTGGAGTCGGACAGGGGATTACGAAAAACTGTTTTTT.

The rearrangement links TRBV5-1 to TRBJ1-1; D uncertain. Germline V gene lookup returns CDR1 SGHRS and CDR2 YFSETQ. The CDR3 contains 14 residues. The V gene lost 2 bases and the J gene lost 4 bases, with 12 bases spanning the gap. The CDR3 sequence is CASSLNSEATEAFF. The CDR3 DNA reads as TGCGCCAGCAGCTTAAACAGTGAAGCCACTGAAGCTTTCTTT.

The J gene is TRBJ2-3, the V gene TRBV5-1; no clear D gene. CDR3 length equals 14 residues. Germline V lookup: CDR1 SGHRS, CDR2 YFSETQ. Deletions cut 4 bases from V and 0 bases from J, with 9 bases between. In nucleotides, the CDR3 is TGCGCCAGCAGCACAATGACTAGCACAGATACGCAGTATTTT. The encoded protein is CASSTMTSTDTQYF. Using reference TRBV5-1 and TRBJ2-3 for the parts outside the CDR3, the full variable domain is KAGVTQTPRYLIKTRGQQVTLSCSPISGHRSVSWYQQTPGQGLQFLFEYFSETQRNKGNFPGRFSGRQFSNSRSEMNVSTLELGDSALYLCASSTMTSTDTQYFGPGTRLTVL.

This chain's CDR3 is CAWSVRGGISGNTIYF. CDR3 DNA: TGTGCCTGGAGTGTCCGAGGGGGTATCTCTGGAAACACCATATATTTT. The rearrangement joins TRBV30 to TRBJ1-3; the D gene is possibly TRBD1 (6 bases). This CDR3 is 16 amino acids long. Trimming removed 0 bases at V and 0 bases at J, with 12 bases between. Per germline, CDR1 GTSNPN and CDR2 SVGIG (reference sequence).

The rearrangement uses TRBV27 and TRBJ1-3, with D possibly TRBD1 on 6 matching bases. The ends were cut back, 5 bases at V and 0 bases at J, with 17 bases in the middle. The CDR3 is 17 amino acids. Germline CDR1 and CDR2: MNHEY and SMNVEV (reference sequence). The CDR3 region is CASSRGRADSSGNTIYF. CDR3 DNA sequence: TGTGCCAGCAGTCGAGGCCGGGCGGACAGCTCTGGAAACACCATATATTTT.

The chain joins TRBV6-1 to TRBJ1-6; D possibly corresponds to TRBD1 (5 bases). This CDR3 comprises 15 residues. Trimming pared 8 bases from V and 0 bases from J, leaving 11 bases between. The germline CDR1 and CDR2 sequences are MNHNS and SASEGT. CDR3 coding DNA: TGTGCCAGCGATCGGGGGGGCTCCTATAATTCACCCCTCCACTTT. Protein sequence: CASDRGGSYNSPLHF.

The CDR3 nucleotides read TGTGCCAGCAAAGCAGGGGGGCCGGGAATGAACACTGAAGCTTTCTTT. It specifies CASKAGGPGMNTEAFF. The chain uses TRBV28 and TRBJ1-1; 7 bases are a match to TRBD1. CDR1 and CDR2 (germline): MDHEN, SYDVKM. This CDR3 spans 16 amino acids. J lost 0 bases, V lost 7 bases, and 11 bases had no gene match.

The CDR3, as DNA: TGTGCCATCAGTGGGGGGACAGGGCTTAGCACAGATACGCAGTATTTT. Encoded protein: CAISGGTGLSTDTQYF. The chain uses TRBV10-3 and TRBJ2-3, with 9 bases identical to TRBD1. The germline CDR1 and CDR2 sequences are ENHRY and SYGVKD. J lost 0 bases, V lost 4 bases, and 5 bases had no gene match. This CDR3 comprises 16 residues.